The following is a T cell receptor beta chain sequence with its context. Its antigen is unknown. Its ends do not fully match the called genes, so a read error is possible. This sample was included in a study of patients and donors after allogeneic stem cell transplantation (TCRdb year 2020). Receptor amplification or capture employed RT-PCR. TCRdb records NextSeq 550 as the sequencer. Through fastp at Q25 and MiXCR, TCRdb rebuilt clones from the public reads, retaining in-frame beta chains. Every entry covers one CDR3 protein and lists the most common genes and DNA from its rows. The sample contains roughly 880,000 distinct CDR3 sequences, roughly 18% of them found a single time. Around 6% of the sample belongs to the ten largest clones. From the germline V gene, CDR1 is MNHNS and CDR2 is SASEGT. From the cysteine up to the phenylalanine, the CDR3 has a length of 15 residues. Of the read, only the CDR3 DNA is kept; its 45 bases are in frame from base 1.

This TCR was sampled from a human donor who was either an allogeneic HSCT recipient or a stem cell or donor lymphocyte infusion donor (not recorded which). It is not recorded whose cells these are; they may come from a transplant donor. The V and J genes are TRBV6-1 and TRBJ2-7; the junction holds 7 bases that match TRBD1. Sequenced material: blood, either unsorted or a sorted T cell fraction (not recorded which). The CDR3 is CASSVPTGTTYKQYF. The nucleotides read TGTGCCAGCAGTGTCCCGACAGGGACCACCTACAAGCAGTACTTC.